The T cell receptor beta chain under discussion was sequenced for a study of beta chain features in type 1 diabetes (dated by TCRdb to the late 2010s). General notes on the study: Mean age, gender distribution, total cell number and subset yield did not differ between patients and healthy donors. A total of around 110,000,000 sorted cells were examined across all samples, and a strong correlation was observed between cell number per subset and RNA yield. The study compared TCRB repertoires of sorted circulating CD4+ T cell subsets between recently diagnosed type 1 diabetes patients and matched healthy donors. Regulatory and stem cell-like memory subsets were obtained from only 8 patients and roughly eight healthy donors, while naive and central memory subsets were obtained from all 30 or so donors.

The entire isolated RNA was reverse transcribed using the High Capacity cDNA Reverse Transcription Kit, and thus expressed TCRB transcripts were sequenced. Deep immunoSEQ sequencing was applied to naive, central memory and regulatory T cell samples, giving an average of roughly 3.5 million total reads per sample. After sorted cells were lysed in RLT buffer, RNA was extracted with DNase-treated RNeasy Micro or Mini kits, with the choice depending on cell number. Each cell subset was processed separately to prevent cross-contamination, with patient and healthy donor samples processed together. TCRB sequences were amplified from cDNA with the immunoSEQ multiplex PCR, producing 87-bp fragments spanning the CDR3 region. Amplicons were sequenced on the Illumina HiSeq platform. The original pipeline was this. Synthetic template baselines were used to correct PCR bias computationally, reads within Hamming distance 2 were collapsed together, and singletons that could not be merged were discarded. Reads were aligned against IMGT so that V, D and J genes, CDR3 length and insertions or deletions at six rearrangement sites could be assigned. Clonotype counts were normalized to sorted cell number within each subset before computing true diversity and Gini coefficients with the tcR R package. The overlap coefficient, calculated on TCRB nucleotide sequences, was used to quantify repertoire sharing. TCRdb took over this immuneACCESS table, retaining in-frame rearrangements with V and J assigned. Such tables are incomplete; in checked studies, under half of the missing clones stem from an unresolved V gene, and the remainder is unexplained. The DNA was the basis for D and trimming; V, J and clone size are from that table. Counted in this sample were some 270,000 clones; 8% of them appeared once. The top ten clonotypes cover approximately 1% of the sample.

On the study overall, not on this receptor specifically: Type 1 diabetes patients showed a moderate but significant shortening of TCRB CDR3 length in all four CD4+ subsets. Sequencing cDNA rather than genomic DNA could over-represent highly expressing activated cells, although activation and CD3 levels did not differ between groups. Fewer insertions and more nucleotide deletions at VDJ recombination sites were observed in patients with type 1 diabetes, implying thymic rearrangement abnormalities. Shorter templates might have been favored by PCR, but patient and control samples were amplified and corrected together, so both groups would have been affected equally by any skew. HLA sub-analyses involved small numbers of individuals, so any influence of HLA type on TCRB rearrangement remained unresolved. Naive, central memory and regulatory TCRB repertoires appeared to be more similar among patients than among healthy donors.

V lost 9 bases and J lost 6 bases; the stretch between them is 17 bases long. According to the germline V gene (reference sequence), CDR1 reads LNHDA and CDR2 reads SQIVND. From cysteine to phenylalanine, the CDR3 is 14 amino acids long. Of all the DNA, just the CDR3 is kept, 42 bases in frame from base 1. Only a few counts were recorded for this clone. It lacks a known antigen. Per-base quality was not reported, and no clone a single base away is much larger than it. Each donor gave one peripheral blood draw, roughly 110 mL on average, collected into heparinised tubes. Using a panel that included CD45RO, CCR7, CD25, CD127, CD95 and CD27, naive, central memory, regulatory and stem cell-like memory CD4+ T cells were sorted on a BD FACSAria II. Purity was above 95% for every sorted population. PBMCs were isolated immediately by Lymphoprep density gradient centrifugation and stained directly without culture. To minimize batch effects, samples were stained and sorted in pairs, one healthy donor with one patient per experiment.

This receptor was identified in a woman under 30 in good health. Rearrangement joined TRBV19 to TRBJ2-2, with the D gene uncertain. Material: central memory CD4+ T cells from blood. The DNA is TGTGCCAGCTCTCCCTCGATACACGCCGGGGAGCTGTTTTTT. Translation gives CASSPSIHAGELFF.